This record covers a single T cell receptor beta chain. Frequency classes this clonotype as medium-sized (0.01 to 0.1%); no count is given. It has no known antigen specificity. This sample is part of a study of GPR56 and killer-like receptors on CD4 memory cells (dated by TCRdb to about 2019). Study-level background: According to the study's proposal, human CD4+ memory T-cell differentiation and cytokine production potential are marked by the progressive acquisition of KLRB1, KLRG1, GPR56 and then KLRF1. The healthy blood donors were described in the study as age-matched to the liver disease patients, whose median age was approximately 70 years. The study at large found these results: Clones dominating late populations 4 and 5 were also found in early populations 1 and 2, which the authors took as evidence for linear differentiation. TCR repertoire overlap was especially strong between late populations 4 and 5, and population 3 also partly overlapped. Rather than full repertoires, the diversity and similarity analyses used only the 100 most expanded clones in each population. Low clonal frequency was observed in the marker-negative population, and a progressive increase in clonal frequency, with a corresponding decrease in TCRbeta diversity, was observed along the proposed pathway.

Prior to TCRbeta sequencing, five KLR/GPR56-defined CD4+ populations were enriched by fluorescence-activated cell sorting. TCRbeta repertoires of five CD4+ T-cell subsets defined by KLRB1, KLRG1, GPR56 and KLRF1 expression were sequenced to test a linear memory differentiation pathway. TCR-sequenced cells came from peripheral blood of healthy control individuals, reported as five donors in the TCRbeta analysis figure. Heparinized peripheral blood was collected, and every sample was processed within one hour of being retrieved. Blood was diluted 1:2 in PBS, and peripheral blood mononuclear cells were then isolated from the diluted blood at room temperature by Biocoll density gradient centrifugation. Before flow sorting, CD4+ T cells were enriched from freshly isolated PBMCs by magnetic sorting with anti-CD4 MicroBeads. A BD FACSAria II was used to sort CD4+ T cells enriched from PBMCs of healthy donors according to marker expression. For surface staining, the researchers used Miltenyi Biotec antibodies: anti-KLRB1 clone 191B8, anti-KLRF1 clone 4A4.D10 and anti-KLRG1 clone REA261.

CDR1 and CDR2 are drawn from the germline V gene: MNHNS, SASEGT. The CDR3 runs 14 residues from the cysteine to the phenylalanine. No coding sequence is recorded. The instrument given in TCRdb is Illumina HiSeq 2500. Sequencing libraries were built by amplifying the recombined TCRbeta locus with a previously published PCR protocol. On the authors' methods: Reads whose average quality score was below 30 were removed, and the reads that remained were processed with IMSEQ. Clonotypes were defined by Vbeta gene, Jbeta gene and CDR3 amino acid sequence. The Morisita-Horn index, computed on the top 100 expanded clones, was used to measure repertoire overlap between populations. Renyi diversity profiles, calculated on the top 100 expanded clones, were used to assess clonal diversity. TCRdb reprocessed the reads into one record per CDR3 protein sequence, lacking DNA. These V and J calls derive from TCRdb rather than the authors' analysis. This sample's listing comprises fewer than 2,500 distinct CDR3 sequences. About 3.8% of the sample is in the top ten clones.

This sequence was found in a human donor in good health. The chain is made from TRBV6-1 and TRBJ1-2. What was sequenced was memory CD4+ T cells from blood. The CDR3 in this case is CASSVTTANYGYTF.